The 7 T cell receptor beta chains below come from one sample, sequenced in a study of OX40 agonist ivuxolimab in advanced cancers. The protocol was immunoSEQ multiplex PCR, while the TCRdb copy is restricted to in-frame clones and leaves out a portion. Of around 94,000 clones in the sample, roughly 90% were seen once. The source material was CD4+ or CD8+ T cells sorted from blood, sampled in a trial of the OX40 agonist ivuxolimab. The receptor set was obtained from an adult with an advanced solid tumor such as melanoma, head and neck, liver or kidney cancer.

This chain's CDR3 is CASSSAPWHYGYTF. As DNA, the CDR3 is TGTGCCAGCAGTTCCGCCCCATGGCACTATGGCTACACCTTC. J is TRBJ1-2 and V is TRBV27; D gene uncertain. There are 14 residues in the CDR3. Trimming stripped 4 bases from V and 3 bases from J, with 12 bases between. Germline lookup yields CDR1 MNHEY and CDR2 SMNVEV (reference sequence).

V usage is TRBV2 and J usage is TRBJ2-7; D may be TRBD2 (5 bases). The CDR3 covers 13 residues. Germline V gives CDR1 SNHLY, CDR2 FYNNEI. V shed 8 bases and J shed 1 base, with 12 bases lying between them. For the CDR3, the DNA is TGTGCCAGCGATGGACTCGCTTCCTACGAGCAGTACTTC. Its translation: CASDGLASYEQYF.

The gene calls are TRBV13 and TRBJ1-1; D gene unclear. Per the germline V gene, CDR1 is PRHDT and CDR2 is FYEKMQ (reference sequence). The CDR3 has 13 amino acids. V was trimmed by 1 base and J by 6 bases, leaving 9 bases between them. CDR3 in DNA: TGTGCCAGCAGCTTAGCAAGGTTCGCTGAAGCTTTCTTT. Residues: CASSLARFAEAFF.

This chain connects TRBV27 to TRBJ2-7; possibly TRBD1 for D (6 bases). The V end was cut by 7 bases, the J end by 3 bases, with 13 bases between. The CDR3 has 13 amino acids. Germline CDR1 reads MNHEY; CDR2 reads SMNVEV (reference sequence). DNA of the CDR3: TGTGCCAGCAAGCAAACAGGGATCTACGAGCAGTACTTC. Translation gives CASKQTGIYEQYF.

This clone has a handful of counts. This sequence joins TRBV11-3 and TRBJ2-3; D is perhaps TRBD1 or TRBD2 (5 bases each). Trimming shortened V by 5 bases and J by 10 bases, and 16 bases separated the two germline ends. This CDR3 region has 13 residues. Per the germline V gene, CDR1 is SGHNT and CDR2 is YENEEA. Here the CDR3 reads CASSPPGQTAQYF. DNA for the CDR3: TGTGCCAGCAGCCCACCGGGGCAAACGGCGCAGTATTTT.

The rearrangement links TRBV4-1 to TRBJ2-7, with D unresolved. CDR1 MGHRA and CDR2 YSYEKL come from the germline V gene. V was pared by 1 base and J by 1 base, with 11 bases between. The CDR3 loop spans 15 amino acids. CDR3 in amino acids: CASSQGEAPSYEQYF. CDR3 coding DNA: TGCGCCAGCAGCCAAGGGGAAGCCCCTTCCTACGAGCAGTACTTC.

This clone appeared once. CDR3 coding DNA: TGTGCCAGTCGAGACAGGGTGGAGGAGACCCAGTACTTC. Its translation is CASRDRVEETQYF. The chain employs TRBV28 and TRBJ2-5; 7 bases match TRBD1. The V segment lost 9 bases and the J segment 5 bases; nucleotides outside the gene matches: 9. CDR3 length: 13 amino acids. Looked up from germline, CDR1 is MDHEN and CDR2 is SYDVKM.